The clone carrying this TCR beta chain was observed a few times. Construction of the TCRbeta library involved unique molecular identifiers. TCRdb processed the PCR reads anew with MiXCR; each CDR3 protein has one entry. The sample records about 350,000 distinct CDR3 sequences, roughly 14% being singletons. CDR1 is MDHEN and CDR2 is SYDVKM in the germline V gene. The CDR3 length is 14 residues. Trimming took 7 bases from V and 6 from J, leaving 17 bases between them. The data are from a study of T-cell reconstitution after alpha-beta-depleted transplantation in children. The source was PBMCs, collected from the stem cell graft. The TCR sequence derives from a human donor who donated a stem cell graft to a child with Fanconi anemia. The rearrangement uses TRBV28 and TRBJ2-3; tentative D call: TRBD1 (6 bases). CDR3 region: CASKGGGGEDTQYF. In DNA, the CDR3 is TGTGCCAGCAAGGGTGGGGGCGGTGAGGATACGCAGTATTTT.